Presented here are 18 T cell receptor beta chains from one specimen sequenced in a study of blood T cells in healthy people across ages. Primers used in a second PCR of roughly 6 to 12 cycles were a sample-barcoded 5' primer and a J-beta primer mix. TCRdb ran MiXCR on the 5' RACE reads and lists one entry per CDR3 protein. In the table there are 800,000 to 1,300,000 distinct CDR3 sequences, under 30% of which are singletons. The same specimen was also included in a second study, on T cells of mothers and their children.

Sequencing input: blood. These receptors were taken from a girl under 10 years old in good health.

This clonotype was picked up a small number of times. This chain uses TRBV12-3 or TRBV12-4 with TRBJ2-7, with TRBD2 as a possible D gene (6 bases). This CDR3 is 12 amino acids long. V dropped 11 bases and J dropped 0 bases, with 11 bases sitting between them. The CDR3 DNA reads TGTGCCTTCGCGGGGTCCTCCTACGAGCAGTACTTC. Translation: CAFAGSSYEQYF.

The V gene is TRBV20-1, the J gene TRBJ1-2, with TRBD1 identical over 7 bases. Germline V gene lookup returns CDR1 DFQATT and CDR2 SNEGSKA (reference sequence). The CDR3 extends over 16 amino acids. CDR3 region: CSTGPQLRDSYYGYTF. The CDR3, as DNA: TGCAGCACTGGACCCCAGCTCCGGGACAGTTACTATGGCTACACCTTC.

This clonotype appeared a few times. The J gene is TRBJ2-5, the V gene TRBV9; the D gene could be TRBD1 or TRBD2 (5 bases each). There are 18 residues in the CDR3. Trimming pared 0 bases from V and 4 bases from J, leaving 22 bases between. Germline V gene lookup returns CDR1 SGDLS and CDR2 YYNGEE. DNA of the CDR3: TGTGCCAGCAGCGTAGAAGGGAGACAGCACCCCGGAGGAGAGACCCAGTACTTC. Translating it yields CASSVEGRQHPGGETQYF.

This clonotype was counted only a few times. The chain recombines TRBV10-3 with TRBJ1-4, with D unclear. CDR1 is ENHRY, CDR2 SYGVKD, per germline. The CDR3 length is 13 residues. The ends were cut back, 1 base at V and 7 bases at J, with 7 bases in the middle. CDR3 amino acids: CAISEFRSEKLFF. The DNA of the CDR3 is TGTGCCATCAGTGAGTTTCGAAGTGAAAAACTGTTTTTT.

This chain links TRBV4-1 with TRBJ2-5; 7 bases agree with TRBD2. Losses at the gene ends were 7 bases for V and 2 bases for J; bases not matched to a gene: 10. This CDR3 contains 15 residues. The V gene's germline CDR1 is MGHRA and CDR2 YSYEKL. The DNA for the CDR3 is TGCGCCAGCACCTCCTACGCGGGAGAGCAAGAGACCCAGTACTTC. As protein: CASTSYAGEQETQYF.

In this sample, this clonotype turned up a few times. The chain is built from TRBV7-2 and TRBJ2-1, with 8 bases matching TRBD2. CDR1 is SGHTA, CDR2 FQGNSA, per germline. The V and J ends lost 2 bases and 7 bases, in that order; junction bases with no gene match: 7. The CDR3 is made up of 15 amino acids. CDR3 sequence: CASSLRAGGRNEQFF. The CDR3 nucleotides are TGTGCCAGCAGCTTACGGGCGGGAGGAAGGAATGAGCAGTTCTTC.

V usage is TRBV2 and J usage is TRBJ1-2; a weak D match, TRBD1 (6 bases). CDR1 is SNHLY, CDR2 FYNNEI, per germline. V gave up 3 bases and J gave up 6 bases, with 17 bases separating them. This CDR3 has 15 residues. CDR3 DNA: TGTGCCAGCAGTGAGAGGGACATCGGAGCTAATGGCTACACCTTC. Encoded protein: CASSERDIGANGYTF.

This chain uses TRBV6-6 with TRBJ2-7; D is possibly TRBD1 (6 bases). Trimming left V 2 bases short and J 5 bases short, with 10 bases between. Germline assignment: CDR1 MNHNY and CDR2 SVGAGI (reference sequence). The CDR3 loop spans 13 amino acids. CDR3 DNA: TGTGCCAGCAGTTACGGGGGCGATAACGAGCAGTACTTC. As protein: CASSYGGDNEQYF.

This clonotype was observed a few times. This sequence joins TRBV3-1 and TRBJ1-2, with 7 bases fitting TRBD1. Germline CDR1 is LGHDT and CDR2 is YNNKEL (reference sequence). CDR3 length equals 15 residues. Unmatched junction bases numbered 10, after V lost 1 base and J lost 8 bases. CDR3 DNA sequence: TGTGCCAGCAGCCAAGTTGAGGGGGCCAGGGTCGGCTACACCTTC. It translates to CASSQVEGARVGYTF.

The chain combines TRBV29-1 with TRBJ2-3; the D is unclear. This CDR3 contains 13 residues. Trimming took 7 bases from V and 0 from J, leaving 11 bases between them. CDR1 SQVTM and CDR2 ANQGSEA come from the germline V gene. The CDR3 loop is CSARQTSTDTQYF. DNA of the CDR3: TGCAGCGCGAGGCAGACCAGCACAGATACGCAGTATTTT.

The V and J genes are TRBV4-1 and TRBJ2-5; D tentatively reads TRBD1 or TRBD2 (5 bases each). The DNA end favors TRBJ2-1, so the J call may be wrong. Germline lookup yields CDR1 MGHRA and CDR2 YSYEKL. The length of the CDR3 is 15 residues. The CDR3 coding sequence is TGCGCCAGCAGCCTCCAGGGAGTCTGGTTGAATGAGCAGTTCTTC. Residues: CASSLQGVWLNEQFF.

This clonotype appeared a few times. The J gene is TRBJ2-5, the V gene TRBV29-1; no clear D gene. The J call may be faulty, since TRBJ2-1 better matches the DNA end. There are 11 residues in the CDR3. The germline V gene encodes CDR1 SQVTM and CDR2 ANQGSEA. CDR3 region: CSVDQRIEQFF. The CDR3 DNA follows: TGCAGCGTTGATCAGAGGATTGAGCAGTTCTTC.

This clonotype was counted a few times. This chain joins TRBV12-3 or TRBV12-4 and TRBJ2-2; 9 positions match TRBD1. Trimming took 5 bases from V and 5 from J; bases not matched to a gene: 12. This CDR3 spans 17 amino acids. The CDR3: CASSRPGTGYLTGELFF. CDR3 nucleotide sequence: TGTGCCAGCAGTCGCCCCGGGACAGGGTACTTAACCGGGGAGCTGTTTTTT.

This clonotype has more than one count but fewer than ten. This chain joins TRBV28 and TRBJ2-5; tentative D call: TRBD2 (5 bases). With 3 bases removed from V and 5 bases from J, the gap between germline ends came to 10 bases. Germline CDR1 and CDR2: MDHEN and SYDVKM. The CDR3 is 13 residues long. The CDR3 DNA reads as TGTGCCAGCAGTTTCGGGGTCGTGGAGACCCAGTACTTC. This encodes CASSFGVVETQYF.

The chain recombines TRBV6-5 with TRBJ2-5, with D hard to call. The DNA end lines up better with TRBJ2-1; the J call may be wrong. This CDR3 contains 16 residues. CDR1 MNHEY and CDR2 SVGAGI come from the germline V gene. CDR3 DNA: TGTGCCAGCAGTTACTTTCGGCCGCATCGATACAATGAGCAGTTCTTC. Translated: CASSYFRPHRYNEQFF.

The rearrangement uses TRBV6-1 and TRBJ1-3; possibly TRBD1 for D (5 bases). The CDR3 runs 20 residues. Trimming removed 4 bases at V and 2 bases at J, with 27 bases between. Germline loops: CDR1 MNHNS, CDR2 SASEGT. In nucleotides, the CDR3 is TGTGCCAGCAGTGTACCGGTATCGACAGAAGTGGGGTCGGCTGGAAACACCATATATTTT. Residues: CASSVPVSTEVGSAGNTIYF.

The rearrangement uses TRBV28 and TRBJ2-5, with a weak D call TRBD2 (7 bases). Looked up from germline, CDR1 is MDHEN and CDR2 is SYDVKM. The CDR3 contains 13 residues. The V end lost 3 bases, the J end lost 5 bases, and 10 bases lay between the germline ends. The CDR3 region has the DNA TGTGCCAGCAGTTTGGGGGGGCACGAGACCCAGTACTTC. Translation: CASSLGGHETQYF.

The rearrangement joins TRBV12-3 or TRBV12-4 to TRBJ2-1, with 7 bases lining up with TRBD2. This CDR3 is 12 amino acids long. V gave up 5 bases and J gave up 9 bases; unmatched junction bases: 4. DNA of the CDR3: TGTGCCAGCAGTAGGACTAGTTCTGAGCAGTTCTTC. Translating it yields CASSRTSSEQFF.